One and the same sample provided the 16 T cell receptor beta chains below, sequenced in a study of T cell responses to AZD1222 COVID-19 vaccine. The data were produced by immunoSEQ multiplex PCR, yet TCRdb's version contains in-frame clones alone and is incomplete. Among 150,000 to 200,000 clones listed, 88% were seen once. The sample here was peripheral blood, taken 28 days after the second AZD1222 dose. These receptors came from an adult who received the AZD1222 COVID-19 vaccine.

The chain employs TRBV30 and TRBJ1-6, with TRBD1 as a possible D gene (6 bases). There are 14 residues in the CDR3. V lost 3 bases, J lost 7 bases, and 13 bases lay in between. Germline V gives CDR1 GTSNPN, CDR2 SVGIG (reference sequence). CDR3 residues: CAWRIQGPNSPLHF. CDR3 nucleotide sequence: TGTGCCTGGAGGATACAGGGACCCAATTCACCCCTCCACTTT.

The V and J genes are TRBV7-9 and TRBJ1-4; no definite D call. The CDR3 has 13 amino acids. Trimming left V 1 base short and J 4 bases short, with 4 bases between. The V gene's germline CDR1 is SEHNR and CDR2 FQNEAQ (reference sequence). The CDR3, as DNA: TGTGCCAGCAGCTTAGACCTTAATGAAAAACTGTTTTTT. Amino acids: CASSLDLNEKLFF.

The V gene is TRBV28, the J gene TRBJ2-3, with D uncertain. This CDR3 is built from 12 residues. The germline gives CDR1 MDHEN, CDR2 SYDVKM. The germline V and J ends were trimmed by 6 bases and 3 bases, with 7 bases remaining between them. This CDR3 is CASRSITDTQYF. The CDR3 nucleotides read TGTGCCAGCAGGTCTATAACAGATACGCAGTATTTT.

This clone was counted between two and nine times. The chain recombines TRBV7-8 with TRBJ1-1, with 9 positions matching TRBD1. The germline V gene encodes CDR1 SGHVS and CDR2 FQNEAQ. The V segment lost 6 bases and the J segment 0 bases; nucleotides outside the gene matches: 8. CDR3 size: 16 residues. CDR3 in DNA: TGTGCCAGCAGGGGTATTGACAGGGGGATGAACACTGAAGCTTTCTTT. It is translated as CASRGIDRGMNTEAFF.

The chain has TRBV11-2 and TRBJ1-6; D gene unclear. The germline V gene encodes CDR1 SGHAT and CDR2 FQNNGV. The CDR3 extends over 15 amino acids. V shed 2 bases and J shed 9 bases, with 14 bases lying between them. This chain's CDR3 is CASSLTNGVGSPLHF. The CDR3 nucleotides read TGTGCCAGCAGCTTAACGAACGGTGTAGGTTCACCCCTCCACTTT.

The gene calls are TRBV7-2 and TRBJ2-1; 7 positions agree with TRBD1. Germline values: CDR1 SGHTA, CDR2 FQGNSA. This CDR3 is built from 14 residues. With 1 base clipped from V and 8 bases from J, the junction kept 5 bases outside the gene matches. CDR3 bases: TGTGCCAGCAGCTTAGGACAGGGAATCTATGAGCAGTTCTTC. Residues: CASSLGQGIYEQFF.

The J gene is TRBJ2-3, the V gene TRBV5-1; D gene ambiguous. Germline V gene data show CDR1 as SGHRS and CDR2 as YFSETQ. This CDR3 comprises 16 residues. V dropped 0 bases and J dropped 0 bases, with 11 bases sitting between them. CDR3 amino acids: CASSLGPGTSTDTQYF. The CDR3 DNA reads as TGCGCCAGCAGCTTGGGGCCAGGAACAAGCACAGATACGCAGTATTTT.

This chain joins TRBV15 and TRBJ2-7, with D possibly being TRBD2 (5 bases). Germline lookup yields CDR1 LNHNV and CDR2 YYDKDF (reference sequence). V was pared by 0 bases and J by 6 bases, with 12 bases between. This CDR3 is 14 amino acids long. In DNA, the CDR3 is TGTGCCACCAGCAGAGATGCGCGGGCCAGCGAGCAGTACTTC. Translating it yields CATSRDARASEQYF.

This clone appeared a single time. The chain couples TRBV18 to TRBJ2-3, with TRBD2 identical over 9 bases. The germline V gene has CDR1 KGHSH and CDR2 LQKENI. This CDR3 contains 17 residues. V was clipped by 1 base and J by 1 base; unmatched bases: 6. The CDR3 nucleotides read TGTGCCAGCTCACCACAACTAGCGGGTGGTGGCACAGATACGCAGTATTTT. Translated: CASSPQLAGGGTDTQYF.

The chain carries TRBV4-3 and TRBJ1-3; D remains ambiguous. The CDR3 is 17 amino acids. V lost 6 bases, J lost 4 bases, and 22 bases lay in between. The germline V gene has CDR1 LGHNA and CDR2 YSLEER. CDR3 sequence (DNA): TGCGCCAGCAGTCATAATCCGGGGATCGAATTAGGAAACACCATATATTTT. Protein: CASSHNPGIELGNTIYF.

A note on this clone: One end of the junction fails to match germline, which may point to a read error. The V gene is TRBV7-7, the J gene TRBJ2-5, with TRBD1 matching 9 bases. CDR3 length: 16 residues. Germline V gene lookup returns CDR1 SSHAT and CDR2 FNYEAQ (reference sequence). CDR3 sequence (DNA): TGTGCTAGCAGTTTACTTGGACAGGGGCCGGAAGAGACCCAGTACTTC. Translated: CASSLLGQGPEETQYF.

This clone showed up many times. The CDR3 coding sequence is TGTGCCAGCAGGCTTACAGGGGACGAGCAGTACTTC. Encoded protein: CASRLTGDEQYF. This rearrangement joins TRBV2 to TRBJ2-7, with 7 bases identical to TRBD1. V shed 6 bases, J shed 5 bases, and the junction held 4 bases outside the gene matches. The CDR3 totals 12 residues. Germline lookup yields CDR1 SNHLY and CDR2 FYNNEI.

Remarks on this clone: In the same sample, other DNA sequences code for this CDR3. The CDR3 protein is CASSLAGGLSGNTIYF. CDR3 nucleotides: TGCGCCAGCAGCTTAGCAGGGGGCCTCTCTGGAAACACCATATATTTT. This chain links TRBV5-1 with TRBJ1-3; TRBD1 matches at 8 bases. Unmatched junction bases numbered 4, after V lost 2 bases and J lost 0 bases. The CDR3 has 16 residues. Germline CDR1 reads SGHRS; CDR2 reads YFSETQ.

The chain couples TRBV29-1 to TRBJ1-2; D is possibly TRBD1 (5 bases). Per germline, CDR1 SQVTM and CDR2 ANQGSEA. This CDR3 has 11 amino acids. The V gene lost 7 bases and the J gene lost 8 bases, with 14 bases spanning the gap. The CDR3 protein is CSARDGGGYTF. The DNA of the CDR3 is TGCAGCGCCCGGGACGGAGGGGGCTACACCTTC.

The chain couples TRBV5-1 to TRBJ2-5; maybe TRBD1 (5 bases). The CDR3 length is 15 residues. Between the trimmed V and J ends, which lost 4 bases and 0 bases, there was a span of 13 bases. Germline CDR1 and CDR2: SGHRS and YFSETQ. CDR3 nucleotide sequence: TGCGCCAGCAGCCGTCTGGGGCGGTACCAAGAGACCCAGTACTTC. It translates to CASSRLGRYQETQYF. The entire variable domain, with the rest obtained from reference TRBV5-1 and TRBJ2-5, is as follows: KAGVTQTPRYLIKTRGQQVTLSCSPISGHRSVSWYQQTPGQGLQFLFEYFSETQRNKGNFPGRFSGRQFSNSRSEMNVSTLELGDSALYLCASSRLGRYQETQYFGPGTRLLVL.

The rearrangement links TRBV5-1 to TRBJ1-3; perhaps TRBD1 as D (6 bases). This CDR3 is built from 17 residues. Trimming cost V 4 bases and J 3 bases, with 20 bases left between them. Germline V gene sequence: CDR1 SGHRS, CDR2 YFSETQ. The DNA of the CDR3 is TGCGCCAGCAGCCTAGAAGGAGTGGGGGCTATTGGAAACACCATATATTTT. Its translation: CASSLEGVGAIGNTIYF.